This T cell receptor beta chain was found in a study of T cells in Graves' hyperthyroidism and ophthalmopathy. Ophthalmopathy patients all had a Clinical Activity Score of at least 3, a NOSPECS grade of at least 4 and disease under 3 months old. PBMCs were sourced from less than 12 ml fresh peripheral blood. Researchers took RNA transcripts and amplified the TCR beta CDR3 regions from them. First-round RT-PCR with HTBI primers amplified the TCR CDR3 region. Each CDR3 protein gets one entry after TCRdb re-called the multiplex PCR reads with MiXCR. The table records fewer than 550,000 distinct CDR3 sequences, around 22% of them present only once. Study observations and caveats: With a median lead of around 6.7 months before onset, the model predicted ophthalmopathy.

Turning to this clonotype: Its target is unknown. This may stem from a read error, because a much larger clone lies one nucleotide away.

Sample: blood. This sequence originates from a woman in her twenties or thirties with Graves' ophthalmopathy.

The CDR3 loop is CATSRYRGSGANVLTF. The CDR3 DNA sequence: TGTGCCACCAGCAGATACAGGGGCTCTGGGGCCAACGTCCTGACTTTC. The V and J genes are TRBV15 and TRBJ2-6, with 7 bases aligning to TRBD1. V shed 2 bases and J 0 bases; nucleotides not matched to a gene: 1. Germline V gives CDR1 LNHNV, CDR2 YYDKDF (reference sequence). The CDR3 length is 16 residues.